The 19 T cell receptor beta chains below come from one sample, sequenced in a study of early T cells in non-severe SARS-CoV-2 infection. TCRdb ran MiXCR on the 5' RACE reads and lists one entry per CDR3 protein. The top ten clones hold approximately 15% of a sample with 50,000 to 70,000 distinct CDR3 sequences, approximately 9% of them seen once. The sequenced sample was whole blood. The receptors come from an adult who was a healthcare worker with PCR-confirmed SARS-CoV-2 infection or an uninfected control (not recorded which).

This clonotype has ten or more counts. The V gene is TRBV28, the J gene TRBJ2-5, with 8 bases that match TRBD1. CDR1 MDHEN and CDR2 SYDVKM come from the germline V gene. V shed 3 bases and J 5 bases; nucleotides not matched to a gene: 5. This CDR3 has 14 amino acids. This CDR3 reads CASSFTGGRETQYF. For the CDR3, the DNA is TGTGCCAGCAGTTTTACAGGGGGGAGGGAGACCCAGTACTTC.

The sample holds a few counts of this clonotype. The chain uses TRBV28 and TRBJ1-5; 7 positions agree with TRBD1. V trimming: 6 bases; J trimming: 3 bases; junction bases outside the gene matches: 5. The CDR3 extends over 14 amino acids. CDR1 and CDR2 (germline): MDHEN, SYDVKM. Here the CDR3 reads CASRLTGNNQPQHF. CDR3 nucleotide sequence: TGTGCCAGCAGGCTGACAGGGAACAATCAGCCCCAGCATTTT.

This clonotype was counted between two and nine times. The chain has TRBV24-1 and TRBJ1-1; 7 positions agree with TRBD1. Germline CDR1 reads KGHDR; CDR2 reads SFDVKD. The CDR3 totals 13 residues. V was clipped by 6 bases and J by 0 bases; unmatched bases: 0. CDR3 in DNA: TGTGCCACCAGTACAGGGGTGAACACTGAAGCTTTCTTT. This translates into CATSTGVNTEAFF.

J is TRBJ1-2 and V is TRBV19; D gene unclear. Trimming took 6 bases from V and 3 from J, leaving 5 bases between them. The CDR3 runs to 11 residues. Germline CDR1 and CDR2: LNHDA and SQIVND (reference sequence). In DNA form, the CDR3 reads TGTGCCAGTAGGCGGTACTATGGCTACACCTTC. Residues: CASRRYYGYTF.

The chain combines TRBV29-1 with TRBJ1-3; D unresolved. V lost 7 bases and J lost 0, with 10 bases in between. CDR1 and CDR2 from the germline V gene are SQVTM and ANQGSEA. The CDR3 covers 13 residues. CDR3 sequence (DNA): TGCAGCGCCGGACTGAGCTCTGGAAACACCATATATTTT. This sequence encodes CSAGLSSGNTIYF.

V is TRBV7-2 and J is TRBJ2-1; D tentatively reads TRBD1 or TRBD2 (5 bases each). V was shortened by 3 bases and J by 10 bases, with 13 bases between the two germline ends. The CDR3 has 13 residues. Germline CDR1 reads SGHTA; CDR2 reads FQGNSA. The CDR3 reads CASSLGRLAEQFF. The CDR3 bases are TGTGCCAGCAGCTTGGGACGGCTCGCCGAGCAGTTCTTC.

This clonotype was seen at least ten times. The chain carries TRBV29-1 and TRBJ2-1; TRBD2 matches 12 bases. V shed 1 base and J 7 bases; nucleotides not matched to a gene: 2. Germline CDR1 is SQVTM and CDR2 is ANQGSEA. The CDR3 is 14 amino acids. The CDR3: CSVEGTSGMNEQFF. CDR3 DNA: TGCAGCGTTGAAGGGACTAGCGGGATGAATGAGCAGTTCTTC.

The CDR3 coding sequence is TGTGCCAGCAGCTTAACATCGATGACAGGAATGAACACCGGGGAGCTGTTTTTT. It codes for CASSLTSMTGMNTGELFF. V is TRBV11-2 and J is TRBJ2-2, with D possibly TRBD1 on 6 matching bases. The CDR3 loop spans 18 amino acids. V was cut by 2 bases and J by 1 base, with 17 bases left in between. Germline V lookup: CDR1 SGHAT, CDR2 FQNNGV.

This clonotype occurred many times. This chain connects TRBV19 to TRBJ2-3; D not certain. Germline V lookup: CDR1 LNHDA, CDR2 SQIVND (reference sequence). CDR3 length: 12 residues. V lost 3 bases, J lost 6 bases, and 7 bases lay in between. The CDR3 DNA reads as TGTGCCAGTAGTATTGAAGCCGATACGCAGTATTTT. Protein product: CASSIEADTQYF.

Ten or more counts support this clonotype. The chain is built from TRBV7-2 and TRBJ2-5; tentatively, D is TRBD2 (6 bases). Germline V CDR1 and CDR2: SGHTA, FQGNSA. V lost 7 bases to trimming and J lost 1 base, with 13 bases between them. This CDR3 has 14 amino acids. The CDR3 loop is CASTGGWGQETQYF. CDR3 coding DNA: TGTGCCAGCACCGGGGGATGGGGCCAAGAGACCCAGTACTTC.

In its sample, this clonotype was seen many times. The chain couples TRBV29-1 to TRBJ2-1; 13 bases are shared with TRBD2. The CDR3 has 13 amino acids. With V trimmed by 6 bases and J by 10 bases, 6 bases remained unmatched. The germline gives CDR1 SQVTM, CDR2 ANQGSEA. The CDR3 loop is CSVEGLAGQEQFF. The CDR3 nucleotides read TGCAGCGTAGAGGGACTAGCGGGACAAGAGCAGTTCTTC.

This clonotype has only a few counts. The chain carries TRBV12-3 or TRBV12-4 and TRBJ1-5; D might be TRBD1 (6 bases). The CDR3 is 14 residues long. V shed 7 bases and J shed 4 bases, with 14 bases lying between them. The CDR3 protein is CASNKQGVNQPQHF. The CDR3 DNA is TGTGCCAGCAATAAACAGGGAGTGAATCAGCCCCAGCATTTT.

This clonotype was recorded only once. The rearrangement joins TRBV6-2 or TRBV6-3 to TRBJ2-2; D might be TRBD2 (5 bases). Germline-derived CDR1 and CDR2 are MNHEY and SVGEGT. This CDR3 is built from 16 residues. The germline V and J ends were trimmed by 4 bases and 5 bases, with 17 bases remaining between them. The chain's CDR3 is CASSSTGRGRTGELFF. The DNA for the CDR3 is TGTGCCAGCAGTTCAACCGGACGGGGAAGGACCGGGGAGCTGTTTTTT.

Ten or more counts support this clonotype. The CDR3 nucleotides are TGCAGCGTGTACGGGAACCAAGAGACCCAGTACTTC. Its translation is CSVYGNQETQYF. V and J are TRBV29-1 and TRBJ2-5, with D tentatively TRBD2 (5 bases). Per the germline V gene, CDR1 is SQVTM and CDR2 is ANQGSEA. The V end lost 6 bases, the J end lost 0 bases, and 8 bases lay between the germline ends. The CDR3 is 12 residues long.

V gene TRBV30 combines with J gene TRBJ1-4; 10 bases are a match to TRBD1. Per germline, CDR1 GTSNPN and CDR2 SVGIG (reference sequence). The J segment lost 7 bases and the V segment lost 3 bases, leaving 8 bases of the junction unmatched. The CDR3 totals 15 residues. CDR3 amino acids: CAWSDRGQGIEKLFF. For the CDR3, the DNA is TGTGCCTGGAGCGATAGGGGACAGGGGATTGAAAAACTGTTTTTT.

A few counts support this clonotype. The rearrangement joins TRBV28 to TRBJ2-7, with TRBD1 matching 7 bases. The V gene end was trimmed by 7 bases and the J gene end by 1 base; junction bases not matched to a gene: 7. The CDR3 is 14 residues long. CDR1 is MDHEN and CDR2 is SYDVKM in the germline V gene. The CDR3 DNA follows: TGTGCCAGCAAAACAGGGGCGCCGTCCTACGAGCAGTACTTC. As protein: CASKTGAPSYEQYF.

This clonotype was seen repeatedly, ten times or more. Written as DNA, the CDR3 is TGTGCCAGCAGCCTCTCCGGGGCGGCGTACAATGAGCAGTTCTTC. This gives the protein CASSLSGAAYNEQFF. The chain recombines TRBV11-2 with TRBJ2-1; either TRBD1 or TRBD2 may fit D (5 bases each). Trimming stripped 5 bases from V and 4 bases from J, with 15 bases between. This CDR3 is built from 15 residues. In germline, CDR1 is SGHAT, CDR2 FQNNGV. The full variable domain, with the rest looked up from reference TRBV11-2 and TRBJ2-1, is EAGVAQSPRYKIIEKRQSVAFWCNPISGHATLYWYQQILGQGPKLLIQFQNNGVVDDSQLPKDRFSAERLKGVDSTLKIQPAKLEDSAVYLCASSLSGAAYNEQFFGPGTRLTVL.

This clonotype has only a few counts. V is TRBV28 and J is TRBJ2-3, with 12 bases identical to TRBD2. Germline V CDR1 and CDR2: MDHEN, SYDVKM. The CDR3 consists of 14 residues. V lost 2 bases to trimming and J lost 6 bases; unmatched junction nucleotides: 0. The CDR3: CASSLTSGRDTQYF. CDR3 bases: TGTGCCAGCAGTTTAACTAGCGGGAGGGATACGCAGTATTTT. The complete variable domain, with remaining parts taken from reference TRBV28 and TRBJ2-3, reads DVKVTQSSRYLVKRTGEKVFLECVQDMDHENMFWYRQDPGLGLRLIYFSYDVKMKEKGDIPEGYSVSREKKERFSLILESASTNQTSMYLCASSLTSGRDTQYFGPGTRLTVL.

This clonotype was counted at least ten times. The V gene is TRBV10-2, the J gene TRBJ2-1, with 13 bases lining up with TRBD2. V was clipped by 10 bases and J by 7 bases; unmatched bases: 10. The CDR3 is 15 residues long. From germline, CDR1 is WSHSY and CDR2 SAAADI. The CDR3 region has the DNA TGCGCCACCACCGCCGGACTAGCGGGAGTAAATGAGCAGTTCTTC. It codes for CATTAGLAGVNEQFF.